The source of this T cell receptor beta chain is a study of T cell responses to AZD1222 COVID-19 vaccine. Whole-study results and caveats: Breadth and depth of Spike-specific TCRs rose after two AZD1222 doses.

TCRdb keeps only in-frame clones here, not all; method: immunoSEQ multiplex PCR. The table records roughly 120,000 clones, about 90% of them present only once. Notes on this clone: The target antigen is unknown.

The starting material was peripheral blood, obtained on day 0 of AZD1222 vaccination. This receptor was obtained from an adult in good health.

The CDR3 loop reads CASSSADSGETQYF. In DNA form, the CDR3 reads TGTGCCAGCAGCTCAGCTGACTCCGGAGAGACCCAGTACTTC. The rearrangement uses TRBV5-6 and TRBJ2-5, with D hard to call. CDR1 is SGHDT and CDR2 is YYEEEE in the germline V gene. V lost 3 bases and J lost 4, with 13 bases in between. The CDR3 consists of 14 residues.